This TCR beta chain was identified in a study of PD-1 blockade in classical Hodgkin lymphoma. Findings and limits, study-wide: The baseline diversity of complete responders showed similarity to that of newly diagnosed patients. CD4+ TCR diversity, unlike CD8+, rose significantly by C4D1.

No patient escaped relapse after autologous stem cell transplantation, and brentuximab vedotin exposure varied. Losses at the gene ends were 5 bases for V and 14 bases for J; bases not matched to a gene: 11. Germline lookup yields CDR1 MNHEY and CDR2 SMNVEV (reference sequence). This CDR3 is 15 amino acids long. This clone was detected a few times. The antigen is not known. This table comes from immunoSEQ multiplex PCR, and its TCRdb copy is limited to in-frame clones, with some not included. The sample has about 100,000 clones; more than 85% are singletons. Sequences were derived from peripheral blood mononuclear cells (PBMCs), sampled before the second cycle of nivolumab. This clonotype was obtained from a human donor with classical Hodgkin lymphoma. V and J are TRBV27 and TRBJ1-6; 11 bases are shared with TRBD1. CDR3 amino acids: CASSTPGQGVRTLHF. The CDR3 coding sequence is TGTGCCAGCAGTACCCCGGGACAGGGGGTTAGGACCCTCCACTTT.